Listed below are T cell receptor beta chains from one sample, sequenced in a study of cytomegalovirus exposure and HLA in healthy donors. Sequencing used immunoSEQ multiplex PCR; TCRdb keeps in-frame clones, though not all of them. The sample lists roughly 130,000 clones; roughly 80% were seen once. What was sequenced was PBMCs. These receptors all stem from a man aged 40-55 years in good health and CMV-seronegative. CDR3s include the opening cysteine and the closing phenylalanine or tryptophan. Each record gives: V gene, clone size, J gene, D gene, CDR3 length, CDR3 protein. D genes are given only for firm matches. For some rows the clone size is stated as once, few or many, or as a class when expanded; others skip it.

TRBV18,.,TRBJ1-5,TRBD1,17,CASAARSTGDSNQPQHF
TRBV5-1,.,TRBJ2-3,.,14,CASSLATARDTQYF
TRBV2,.,TRBJ2-5,.,15,CASRHPGDPQETQYF
TRBV7-3,.,TRBJ2-3,.,15,CASSFLNGYTDTQYF
TRBV15,once,TRBJ1-2,TRBD1,13,CATSRDRSGGYTF
TRBV30,.,TRBJ1-1,.,14,CAWSVSVRNTEAFF
TRBV28,.,TRBJ2-7,TRBD2,15,CASSWAGEIGYEQYF
TRBV11-2,once,TRBJ2-7,TRBD2,15,CASSRLTGGDYEQYF
TRBV14,.,TRBJ2-1,TRBD2,15,CASSHGLAGGHEQFF
TRBV5-1,.,TRBJ2-2,TRBD2,14,CASSPVAGWGELFF
TRBV10-1,.,TRBJ2-3,.,14,CASSEQGYTDTQYF
TRBV2,once,TRBJ2-7,TRBD1,14,CASRRDREGYEQYF
TRBV5-5,.,TRBJ1-5,.,16,CASSLVGRGNNQPQHF
TRBV14,.,TRBJ1-5,.,15,CASSQVARGSQPQHF
TRBV19,.,TRBJ1-5,TRBD1,13,CASTGQMDQPQHF
TRBV19,.,TRBJ1-5,.,15,CASSSRDINRRPQHF
TRBV7-9,.,TRBJ2-5,.,16,CASSLGDRRHQETQYF
TRBV6-5,.,TRBJ2-1,.,11,CASSRGTEQFF
TRBV10-3,.,TRBJ2-1,TRBD1,15,CAISGGTGAGYEQFF
TRBV18,few,TRBJ1-1,TRBD1,14,CASSPGTDQREAFF
TRBV30,.,TRBJ2-5,TRBD2,13,CAWRPAGGETQYF
TRBV7-9,.,TRBJ2-5,.,12,CASSLAAETQYF
TRBV5-1,.,TRBJ1-3,.,15,CASSYGNNRGNTIYF
TRBV28,.,TRBJ2-7,TRBD1,14,CATAGGPLRNEQYF
TRBV7-2,.,TRBJ1-6,TRBD1,16,CASSPWTGRLNSPLHF
TRBV7-9,.,TRBJ1-1,.,15,CASSPSGTQNTEAFF
TRBV10-1,.,TRBJ1-1,.,14,CASSDGGSNTEAFF
TRBV20-1,.,TRBJ2-7,.,11,CSARGQYEQYF
TRBV5-1,.,TRBJ2-5,TRBD2,13,CASSLASGETQYF
TRBV15,.,TRBJ2-5,TRBD2,16,CATSRDLLADQETQYF
TRBV10-1,many,TRBJ1-4,.,14,CASTESLEARKLFF
TRBV5-1,.,TRBJ2-6,.,16,CASSLEGASGANVLTF
TRBV10-3,once,TRBJ1-2,TRBD1,14,CAISRQGSDYGYTF
TRBV7-9,.,TRBJ2-7,.,12,CSSSFLVYEQYF
TRBV30,few,TRBJ1-4,.,13,CALRGGANEKLFF
TRBV6-4,.,TRBJ1-2,.,14,CASSDSGRGRGYTF
TRBV10-3,.,TRBJ2-3,.,14,CAISESAGTDTQYF
TRBV19,.,TRBJ1-1,TRBD1,18,CASSGVDRASLANTEAFF
TRBV30,.,TRBJ1-4,TRBD1,14,CAWSLGTGYEKLFF
TRBV27,.,TRBJ1-5,.,15,CASSLSRGGDQPQHF
TRBV29-1,.,TRBJ1-5,TRBD1,14,CSVDTGGSNQPQHF
TRBV30,.,TRBJ2-7,.,14,CAWSGDSGPRGQYF
TRBV6-5,.,TRBJ1-1,.,13,CASSQPGGTEAFF
TRBV27,.,TRBJ2-7,.,14,CASSWGTGHYEQYF
TRBV2,.,TRBJ1-4,.,14,CASINGRVTEKLFF
TRBV5-6,.,TRBJ1-5,.,13,CASSLLANQPQHF
TRBV29-1,few,TRBJ2-4,TRBD2,12,CSVGGGENIQYF
TRBV6-5,once,TRBJ2-5,TRBD1,16,CASSYSSRTGRETQYF
TRBV10-1,.,TRBJ2-7,.,13,CASSERALYEQYF